Each of the 2 T cell receptor beta chains below was sequenced from the same sample in a study of T cell responses to AZD1222 COVID-19 vaccine. Method: immunoSEQ multiplex PCR; TCRdb's copy keeps in-frame clones and lacks some. The sample includes 110,000 to 150,000 clones, approximately 90% seen only once; the top ten take 5.5%. Sequenced material: peripheral blood, taken on day 0 of AZD1222 vaccination. The receptors come from an adult in good health.

The chain is built from TRBV28 and TRBJ1-6; D not certain. V lost 1 base to trimming and J lost 0 bases, with 7 bases between them. Germline values: CDR1 MDHEN, CDR2 SYDVKM. The CDR3 is made up of 16 amino acids. The CDR3 DNA reads as TGTGCCAGCAGTTTATTTGGCGGCTCCTATAATTCACCCCTCCACTTT. It codes for CASSLFGGSYNSPLHF.

The chain recombines TRBV11-2 with TRBJ1-1; D gene ambiguous. V gave up 0 bases and J gave up 2 bases, with 7 bases separating them. Germline loops: CDR1 SGHAT, CDR2 FQNNGV. CDR3 length: 14 amino acids. CDR3: CASSLETQNTEAFF. CDR3 coding DNA: TGTGCCAGCAGCTTAGAGACACAAAACACTGAAGCTTTCTTT.